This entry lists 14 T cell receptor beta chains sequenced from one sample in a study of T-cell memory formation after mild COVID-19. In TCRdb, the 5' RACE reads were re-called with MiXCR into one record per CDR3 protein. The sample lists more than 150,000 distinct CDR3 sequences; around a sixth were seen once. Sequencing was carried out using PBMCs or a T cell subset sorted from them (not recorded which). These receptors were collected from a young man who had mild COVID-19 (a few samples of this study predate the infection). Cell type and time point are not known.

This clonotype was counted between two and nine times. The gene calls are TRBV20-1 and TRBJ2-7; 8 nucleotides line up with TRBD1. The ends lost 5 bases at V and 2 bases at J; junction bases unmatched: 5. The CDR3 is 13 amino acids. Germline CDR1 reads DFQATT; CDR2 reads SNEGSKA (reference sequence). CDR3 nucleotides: TGCAGTGCTCAGGACAGGGACGCCTACGAGCAGTACTTC. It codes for CSAQDRDAYEQYF.

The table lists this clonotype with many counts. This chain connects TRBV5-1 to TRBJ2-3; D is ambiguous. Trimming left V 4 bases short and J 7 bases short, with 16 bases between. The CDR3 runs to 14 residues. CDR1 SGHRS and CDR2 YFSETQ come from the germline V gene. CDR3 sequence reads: CASSPADGRNTQYF. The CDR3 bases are TGCGCCAGCAGCCCGGCGGACGGAAGGAATACGCAGTATTTT.

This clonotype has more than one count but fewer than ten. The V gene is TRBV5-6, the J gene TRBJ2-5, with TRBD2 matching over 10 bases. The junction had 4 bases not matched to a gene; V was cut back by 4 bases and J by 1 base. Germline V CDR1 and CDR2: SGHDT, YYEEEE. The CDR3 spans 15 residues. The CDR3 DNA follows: TGTGCCAGCAGCCCTAGCGGGGGCTTCCAAGAGACCCAGTACTTC. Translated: CASSPSGGFQETQYF.

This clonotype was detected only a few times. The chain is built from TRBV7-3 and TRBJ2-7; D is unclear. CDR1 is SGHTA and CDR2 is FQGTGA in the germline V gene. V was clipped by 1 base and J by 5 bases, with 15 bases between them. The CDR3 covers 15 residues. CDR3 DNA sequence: TGTGCCAGCAGCTTAAGCGGAGTGGAATCGGACGAGCAGTACTTC. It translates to CASSLSGVESDEQYF.

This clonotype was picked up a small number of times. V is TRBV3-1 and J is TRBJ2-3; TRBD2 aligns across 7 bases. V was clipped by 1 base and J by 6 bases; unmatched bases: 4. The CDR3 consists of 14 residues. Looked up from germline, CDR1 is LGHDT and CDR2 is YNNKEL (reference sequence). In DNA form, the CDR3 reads TGTGCCAGCAGCCAAGGACTAGCCTCCGATACGCAGTATTTT. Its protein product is CASSQGLASDTQYF.

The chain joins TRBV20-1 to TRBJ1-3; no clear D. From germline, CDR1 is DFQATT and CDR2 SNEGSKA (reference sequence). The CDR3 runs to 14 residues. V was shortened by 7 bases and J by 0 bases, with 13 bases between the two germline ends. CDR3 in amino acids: CSGLDGRSGNTIYF. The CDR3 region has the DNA TGCAGTGGTCTGGACGGTCGCTCTGGAAACACCATATATTTT.

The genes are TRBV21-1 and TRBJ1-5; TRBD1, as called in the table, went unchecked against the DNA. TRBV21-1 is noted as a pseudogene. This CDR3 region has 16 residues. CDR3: CASSKEGGQGSKPQHF. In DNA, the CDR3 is TGTGCCAGCAGCAAAGAGGGGGGACAGGGTAGTAAGCCCCAGCATTTT.

The CDR3 DNA follows: TGTGCCTGGAGTGTCGCGGGGATTGAGCAGTTCTTC. It encodes CAWSVAGIEQFF. The gene calls are TRBV30 and TRBJ2-1, with a possible D match to TRBD2 (6 bases). The CDR3 is made up of 12 amino acids. Trimming shortened V by 0 bases and J by 9 bases, and 9 bases separated the two germline ends. CDR1 is GTSNPN, CDR2 SVGIG, per germline (reference sequence).

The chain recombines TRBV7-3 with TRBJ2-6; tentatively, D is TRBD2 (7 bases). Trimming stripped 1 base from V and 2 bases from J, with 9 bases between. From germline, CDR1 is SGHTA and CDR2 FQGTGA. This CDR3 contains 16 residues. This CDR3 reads CASSLNGGPGANVLTF. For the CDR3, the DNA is TGTGCCAGCAGCTTAAACGGGGGGCCTGGGGCCAACGTCCTGACTTTC. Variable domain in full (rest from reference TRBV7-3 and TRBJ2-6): GAGVSQTPSNKVTEKGKYVELRCDPISGHTALYWYRQSLGQGPEFLIYFQGTGAADDSGLPNDRFFAVRPEGSVSTLKIQRTERGDSAVYLCASSLNGGPGANVLTFGAGSRLTVL.

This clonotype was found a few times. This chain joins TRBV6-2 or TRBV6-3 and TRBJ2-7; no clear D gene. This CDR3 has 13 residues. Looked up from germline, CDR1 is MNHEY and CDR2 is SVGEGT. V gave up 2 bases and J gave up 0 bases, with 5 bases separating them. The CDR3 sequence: CASSYGPSYEQYF. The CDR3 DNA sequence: TGTGCCAGCAGTTACGGGCCCTCCTACGAGCAGTACTTC.

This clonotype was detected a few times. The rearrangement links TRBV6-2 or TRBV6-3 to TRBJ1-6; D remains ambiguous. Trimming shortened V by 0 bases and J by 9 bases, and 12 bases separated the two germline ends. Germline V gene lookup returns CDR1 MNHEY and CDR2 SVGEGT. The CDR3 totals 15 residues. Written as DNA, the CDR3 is TGTGCCAGCAGTTACTCGACGGTGGAGGGTTCACCCCTCCACTTT. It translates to CASSYSTVEGSPLHF.

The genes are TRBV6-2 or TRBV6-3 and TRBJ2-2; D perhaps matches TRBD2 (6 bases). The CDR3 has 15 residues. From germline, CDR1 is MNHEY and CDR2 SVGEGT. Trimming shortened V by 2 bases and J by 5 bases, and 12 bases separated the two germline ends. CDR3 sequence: CASSYGGTRTGELFF. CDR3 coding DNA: TGTGCCAGCAGTTACGGAGGGACTCGTACCGGGGAGCTGTTTTTT.

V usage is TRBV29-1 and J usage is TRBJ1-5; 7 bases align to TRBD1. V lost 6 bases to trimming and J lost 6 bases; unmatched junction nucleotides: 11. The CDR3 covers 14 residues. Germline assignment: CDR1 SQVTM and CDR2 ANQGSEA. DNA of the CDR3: TGCAGCGTGGGGACAGTGGAGGGCGGTCAGCCCCAGCATTTT. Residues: CSVGTVEGGQPQHF. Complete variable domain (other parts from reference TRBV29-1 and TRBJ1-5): SAVISQKPSRDICQRGTSLTIQCQVDSQVTMMFWYRQQPGQSLTLIATANQGSEATYESGFVIDKFPISRPNLTFSTLTVSNMSPEDSSIYLCSVGTVEGGQPQHFGDGTRLSIL.

This CDR3 reads CSGYKLMNTEAFF. As DNA, the CDR3 is TGCAGCGGGTATAAGTTGATGAACACTGAAGCTTTCTTT. The V and J genes are TRBV29-1 and TRBJ1-1; D is unclear. This CDR3 spans 13 amino acids. The V end was cut by 7 bases, the J end by 0 bases, with 12 bases between. Germline V CDR1 and CDR2: SQVTM, ANQGSEA.